These T cell receptor beta chains were read from a single sample in a study of cytomegalovirus exposure and HLA in healthy donors. TCRdb's copy holds only in-frame clones and misses some; the assay was immunoSEQ multiplex PCR. The table has 150,000 to 200,000 clones, less than 90% seen once. The sample comprised PBMCs. The receptors come from a woman between 18 and 30 years old in good health and CMV-seronegative. Both conserved end residues are part of each CDR3. A D gene is named only where the DNA matches it firmly. Clone size appears in some rows only: once, few, many, or a class for an expanded clone.

TRBD1,-,TRBV9,TRBJ2-2,TGTGCCAGCAGCGCCCCGGGACAGGGGGCGACCGGGGAGCTGTTTTTT,CASSAPGQGATGELFF
-,-,TRBV2,TRBJ1-5,TGTGCCAGCAGTGTCCGTCGGGACTTGAGGCCCCAGCATTTT,CASSVRRDLRPQHF
TRBD1,-,TRBV5-1,TRBJ2-7,TGCGCCAGCATGGGGACAGGGTTAAACGAGCAGTACTTC,CASMGTGLNEQYF
-,-,TRBV13,TRBJ2-5,TGTGCCAGCAGTCAACCCTACCATACCCTAGAAAGAGAGACCCAGTACTTC,CASSQPYHTLERETQYF
-,-,TRBV19,TRBJ1-5,TGTGCCAGTAAGATGGGGGAGGGCAATCAGCCCCAGCATTTT,CASKMGEGNQPQHF
-,-,TRBV11-3,TRBJ2-2,TGTGCCAGCAGCTTAGATCGAGGAACCGGGGAGCTGTTTTTT,CASSLDRGTGELFF
TRBD2,-,TRBV27,TRBJ2-3,TGTGCCAGCAGTCCACTAGCGGGGGGGCCAGATACGCAGTATTTT,CASSPLAGGPDTQYF
TRBD2,-,TRBV4-1,TRBJ2-7,TGCGCCAGCAGCCAACTAGCGGGGGGGCCCTACGAGCAGTACTTC,CASSQLAGGPYEQYF
TRBD1,-,TRBV5-1,TRBJ2-5,TGCGCCAGCAGCTTCCCGTCCGGGACAGGGGTGGGAGAGACCCAGTACTTC,CASSFPSGTGVGETQYF
-,-,TRBV2,TRBJ1-6,TGTGCCAGCGGAGACCAATATAATTCACCCCTCCACTTT,CASGDQYNSPLHF
TRBD2,-,TRBV19,TRBJ2-7,TGTGCCAGTAGTATTCGGGAGGGCCACGAGCAGTACTTC,CASSIREGHEQYF
-,-,TRBV11-2,TRBJ2-5,TGTGCCAGCAGCCATAATAGCGGTCAAGAGACCCAGTACTTC,CASSHNSGQETQYF
TRBD2,-,TRBV5-1,TRBJ2-5,TGCGCCAGCAGCCTCCGTGGTAGCGGGGGTGAAGAGACCCAGTACTTC,CASSLRGSGGEETQYF
-,-,TRBV6-6,TRBJ2-3,TGTGCCAGCAGTTACTCGGCACAGACGCAGTATTTT,CASSYSAQTQYF
-,once,TRBV7-9,TRBJ2-1,TGTTCCAGCAGCCTCGGTGGAGGGGCCATTAGCTCCTACAATGAGCAGTTCTTC,CSSSLGGGAISSYNEQFF
-,-,TRBV30,TRBJ1-2,TGTGCCTGGAGTCAGGGCTTGGGAGGCTACCCCTTC,CAWSQGLGGYPF
TRBD1,-,TRBV7-8,TRBJ1-1,TGTGCCAGCAGCTCGCCCCGGACAGGGCCGAGGGGCACTGAAGCTTTCTTT,CASSSPRTGPRGTEAFF
-,-,TRBV27,TRBJ2-4,TGTGCCAGCAGTCCCAGGTCATCCGGGGTAGCCAAAAACATTCAGTACTTC,CASSPRSSGVAKNIQYF
TRBD2,-,TRBV4-1,TRBJ2-3,TGCGCCAGCAGCCAAGGTCCTAGCGGGGGGAGTACAGATACGCAGTATTTT,CASSQGPSGGSTDTQYF
-,-,TRBV28,TRBJ2-7,TGTGCCAGCAGTTGGGGCCCCTACGAGCAGTACTTC,CASSWGPYEQYF
-,-,TRBV6-6,TRBJ1-2,TGTGCCAGCAGTTACTCCGCAGGGATATCGAACTATGGCTACACCTTC,CASSYSAGISNYGYTF
-,-,TRBV27,TRBJ2-1,TGTGCCAGCAGCCATCACAATGAGCAGTTCTTC,CASSHHNEQFF
TRBD2,-,TRBV5-1,TRBJ2-1,TGCGCCAGCAGGTTATTCGTAGAAGCGGGGAATGAGCAGTTCTTC,CASRLFVEAGNEQFF
TRBD1,-,TRBV19,TRBJ1-1,TGTGCCACCGATAGACAGGGAGTAAGTACTGAAGCTTTCTTT,CATDRQGVSTEAFF
TRBD2,-,TRBV28,TRBJ2-3,TGTGCCAGCAGTCCCCCGGGACTAGCAACCGATACGCAGTATTTT,CASSPPGLATDTQYF
TRBD2,-,TRBV6-4,TRBJ2-1,TGTGCCACCTCCGTAGGGGCTAGCGGGGGCAATGAGCAGTTCTTC,CATSVGASGGNEQFF
TRBD2,-,TRBV28,TRBJ2-3,TGTGCCAGCAGTCCAATTCGGACTAGACCCACAGATACGCAGTATTTT,CASSPIRTRPTDTQYF
TRBD2,-,TRBV7-8,TRBJ2-2,TGTGCCAGCAGCTTAGGCCTAGCGGGGAACACCGGGGAGCTGTTTTTT,CASSLGLAGNTGELFF
-,-,TRBV5-1,TRBJ1-1,TGCGCCAGCAGCTTGCCAGTGAACACTGAAGCTTTCTTT,CASSLPVNTEAFF
-,-,TRBV7-2,TRBJ2-2,TGTGCCAGCACCTTTACCCGGGACTCCAGATACACCGGGGAGCTGTTTTTT,CASTFTRDSRYTGELFF
TRBD2,-,TRBV5-1,TRBJ2-7,TGCGCCAGCAGTTGGAATGGGGGACTAGCGGTCGAGCAGTACTTC,CASSWNGGLAVEQYF
-,-,TRBV6-4,TRBJ2-1,TGTGCCAGCAGTGAGACAGCCTACAATGAGCAGTTCTTC,CASSETAYNEQFF
-,-,TRBV29-1,TRBJ2-1,TGCAGCGTTGTTCCCAGTCCCGGGGCCTACAATGAGCAGTTCTTC,CSVVPSPGAYNEQFF
-,-,TRBV5-1,TRBJ2-7,TGCGCCAGCAGCTTGACGGCCTACGAGCAGTACTTC,CASSLTAYEQYF
TRBD2,-,TRBV27,TRBJ2-6,TGTGCCAGCAGTTTACTACGGGACTACCTTGCTGGGGCCAACGTCCTGACTTTC,CASSLLRDYLAGANVLTF
-,-,TRBV28,TRBJ1-1,TGTGCCAGCAGTTTCCCCCGGCGGGAAGCTTTCTTT,CASSFPRREAFF
-,-,TRBV7-2,TRBJ1-6,TGTGCCAGCAGCCCGGTGGGGGCAGCCTCACCCCTCCACTTT,CASSPVGAASPLHF
TRBD1,-,TRBV27,TRBJ1-6,TGTGCCAGCAGTCAAACAGGGGTCCCCTATAATTCACCCCTCCACTTT,CASSQTGVPYNSPLHF
TRBD2,-,TRBV30,TRBJ2-1,TGTGCCTGGGAACTAGCGGGGGCCAACAATGAGCAGTTCTTC,CAWELAGANNEQFF
-,-,TRBV18,TRBJ2-7,TGTGCCAGCTCACTAGGAAACACAGAGCCCTACGAGCAGTACTTC,CASSLGNTEPYEQYF
TRBD2,-,TRBV5-6,TRBJ2-5,TGTGCCAGCACCGTTCTTATCCGGACTAGCGGGTACGGGGAGACCCAGTACTTC,CASTVLIRTSGYGETQYF